These 6 T cell receptor beta chains were sequenced from one sample in a study of CD8 T cells in ankylosing spondylitis. TCRdb processed the 5' RACE reads anew with MiXCR; each CDR3 protein has one entry. The sample records some 340,000 distinct CDR3 sequences, roughly 14% being singletons. The material sequenced was blood, either unsorted or a sorted T cell fraction (not recorded which). The source of these receptors is a male donor with ankylosing spondylitis or in good health (not recorded which).

V is TRBV29-1 and J is TRBJ2-7; TRBD1 is a possible D gene (5 bases). The V and J ends lost 4 bases and 6 bases respectively, with 19 bases between them. The germline V gene has CDR1 SQVTM and CDR2 ANQGSEA. This CDR3 contains 14 residues. The CDR3 bases are TGCAGCGTTGGACCCCAGGCAGGGTACCGCGAGCAGTACTTC. Its protein is CSVGPQAGYREQYF.

This clonotype was seen more than once but under ten times. The chain joins TRBV6-1 to TRBJ2-3; no reliable D call. V lost 7 bases to trimming and J lost 0 bases, with 14 bases between them. This CDR3 is 15 amino acids long. Per the germline V gene, CDR1 is MNHNS and CDR2 is SASEGT. CDR3 DNA: TGTGCCAGCAAAATCAGGTCCGGGAGCACAGATACGCAGTATTTT. This sequence encodes CASKIRSGSTDTQYF.

The chain carries TRBV7-2 and TRBJ2-5, with a possible D match to TRBD2 (6 bases). V dropped 5 bases and J dropped 0 bases, with 16 bases sitting between them. The CDR3 covers 16 residues. Per the germline V gene, CDR1 is SGHTA and CDR2 is FQGNSA. CDR3 sequence reads: CASSRAGGSYQETQYF. The CDR3 DNA follows: TGTGCCAGCAGCAGGGCCGGGGGATCGTACCAAGAGACCCAGTACTTC. Drawing the rest from reference TRBV7-2 and TRBJ2-5, the complete variable domain is GAGVSQSPSNKVTEKGKDVELRCDPISGHTALYWYRQSLGQGLEFLIYFQGNSAPDKSGLPSDRFSAERTGGSVSTLTIQRTQQEDSAVYLCASSRAGGSYQETQYFGPGTRLLVL.

V is TRBV6-4 and J is TRBJ1-2; 11 nucleotides agree with TRBD1. The V segment lost 2 bases and the J segment 5 bases; nucleotides outside the gene matches: 7. The germline CDR1 and CDR2 sequences are MRHNA and SNTAGT. The CDR3 runs to 16 residues. The CDR3 DNA reads as TGTGCCAGCAGTGACAGAGGGGGGACAGGGGGTTATGGCTACACCTTC. Its translation: CASSDRGGTGGYGYTF.

The rearrangement joins TRBV29-1 to TRBJ1-5, with D possibly being TRBD1 (5 bases). The CDR3 is made up of 15 amino acids. Looked up from germline, CDR1 is SQVTM and CDR2 is ANQGSEA. V lost 4 bases and J lost 2, with 15 bases in between. The CDR3 spells CSVAEGFLGNQPQHF. In nucleotides, the CDR3 is TGCAGCGTTGCGGAGGGGTTTTTGGGCAATCAGCCCCAGCATTTT.

The table lists this clonotype with a few counts. The V and J genes are TRBV25-1 and TRBJ2-1, with 12 positions matching TRBD2. V gave up 3 bases and J gave up 0 bases; unmatched junction bases: 0. CDR1 and CDR2 (germline): MGHDK, SYGVNS. The CDR3 length is 16 residues. CDR3 in DNA: TGTGCCAGCAGTGAGACTAGCGGGAGCTCCTACAATGAGCAGTTCTTC. It encodes CASSETSGSSYNEQFF.